This T cell receptor (beta chain) originates from a study of T-cell reconstitution after alpha-beta-depleted transplantation in children. Germline CDR1 reads MDHEN; CDR2 reads SYDVKM. The CDR3 has 15 residues. With 1 base clipped from V and 0 bases from J, the junction kept 3 bases outside the gene matches. A library of TCRbeta sequences, prepared with unique molecular identifiers, was generated. From the PCR reads, TCRdb called clonotypes with MiXCR, one entry per CDR3 protein. This repertoire shows around 480,000 distinct CDR3 sequences, 30% to 35% found once; its top ten account for approximately 2.3%.

This TCR derives from a human donor who donated a stem cell graft to a child with aplastic anemia. The sequences come from PBMCs from the stem cell graft donor, collected from the stem cell graft. This sequence joins TRBV28 and TRBJ2-7, with TRBD2 matching over 7 bases. CDR3: CASSLLGGSSYEQYF. The CDR3 DNA reads TGTGCCAGCAGTTTATTGGGCGGGAGCTCCTACGAGCAGTACTTC.